This T cell receptor beta chain comes out of a study of tumor-infiltrating T cells and Merkel cell polyomavirus. In the study overall: CD8+ T cells recognized the Merkel cell polyomavirus KLL epitope. Overall study results and limits: Only one public clonotype, shared by two patients, appeared among approximately 400 sequences.

All patients' tumors stained robustly positive for Merkel cell polyomavirus Large T antigen by immunohistochemistry. Included patients showed over 0.04% KLL-tetramer+ CD8+ T cells in blood and/or TIL. The length of the CDR3 is 16 residues. V was clipped by 0 bases and J by 6 bases, with 18 bases between them. The V gene's germline CDR1 is SGHDT and CDR2 YYEEEE. Here immunoSEQ multiplex PCR was the method, and the copy in TCRdb shows in-frame clones only, minus some. Among around 25,000 clones listed, roughly 87% were seen once. This clone was seen a handful of times. Its antigen is not known. The TCR originated in a man aged 45 to 65 with Merkel cell carcinoma. Sequencing was performed on lymph node tissue. This sequence joins TRBV5-6 and TRBJ1-2; D unresolved. CDR3 residues: CASSLVMVGERHGYTF. The CDR3 DNA is TGTGCCAGCAGCTTGGTCATGGTCGGGGAGCGGCATGGCTACACCTTC.